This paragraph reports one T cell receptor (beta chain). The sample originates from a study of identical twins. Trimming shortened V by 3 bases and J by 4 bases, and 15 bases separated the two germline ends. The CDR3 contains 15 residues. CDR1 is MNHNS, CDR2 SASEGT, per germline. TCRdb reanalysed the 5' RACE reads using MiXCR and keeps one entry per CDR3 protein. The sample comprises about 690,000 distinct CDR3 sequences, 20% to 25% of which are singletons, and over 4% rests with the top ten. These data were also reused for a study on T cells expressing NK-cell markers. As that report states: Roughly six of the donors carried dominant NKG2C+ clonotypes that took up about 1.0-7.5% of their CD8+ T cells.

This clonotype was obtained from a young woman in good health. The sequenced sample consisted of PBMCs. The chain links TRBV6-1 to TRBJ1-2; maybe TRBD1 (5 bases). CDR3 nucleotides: TGTGCCAGCAGTGAGGGTGGGGCAGGTGGCTATGGCTACACCTTC. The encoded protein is CASSEGGAGGYGYTF.